The source of this T cell receptor (beta chain) is a study of neurological immune-mediated disorders (dated by TCRdb to about 2019). With regard to the full study: Peripheral blood TCR-beta repertoires from patients with HTLV-I-associated myelopathy (HAM/TSP), patients with multiple sclerosis, and healthy controls were compared in the study using UMI-based sequencing. Alongside PBMC samples, the set of approximately 100 TCR-beta libraries contained longitudinal samples, technical triplicates, and paired CD4+ and CD8+ T-cell subsets that had been sorted. The cohort was made up of approximately 65 subjects, consisting of some 14 HAM/TSP patients, around 35 multiple sclerosis patients and around 20 healthy controls.

The healthy controls were volunteers from a blood bank in Maryland, USA. For unsorted PBMC libraries, 2 million PBMCs were used after storage in RNAlater at -80 degrees C until RNA extraction. Peripheral blood underwent Ficoll-Hypaque density gradient centrifugation to isolate PBMCs, which were then cryopreserved in liquid nitrogen. cDNA synthesis used template-switch 5'RACE with a primer carrying a 10-nucleotide random unique molecular identifier tagging each TCR transcript. Over 190 million TCR-beta sequences, covering 15-18 subjects, were produced in each sequencing run. The RNeasy kit was used for extraction of total RNA. Using the KAPA Real-time Library Amplification kit, TCR-beta VDJ regions were amplified with primers for the TCR constant region and the 5'RACE anchor. A first PCR added sample indexes and Illumina adaptors, after which a second PCR increased the library yield. After Ampure bead purification, the roughly 650 bp TCR product was size-selected on a 2% E-gel SizeSelection system. Before pooling, libraries had their quality checked on a Bioanalyzer, their concentration measured with Qubit, and their quantity determined with the Kapa Library Quantification kit. An Illumina HiSeq 2500 was used to sequence the libraries paired-end at 2 x 150 bp. To increase sequence diversity, roughly 24-31% phiX was spiked into each library pool. From the authors' description of their analysis: Quality-filtered reads were processed with the UMI-based MiGEC pipeline, which removed over 75% of raw TCR sequences during error correction. IMGT germline references were used for alignment of VDJ genes, and clonotypes were defined by a unique CDR3 amino acid sequence together with V-J genes. VDJtools evaluated clonal expansion, Shannon diversity and CDR3 relatedness (CalcPairwiseDistances, ClusterSamples); CLCbio workbench built phylogenetic trees. Using coefficient-of-variation modelling across technical triplicates, the study counted a clone as expanded if it had at least 8 unique UMIs. The public reads were reprocessed in TCRdb via fastp at Q25 and MiXCR, keeping in-frame beta chains. Entries that share a CDR3 protein sequence are merged under the most common genes and DNA. These V and J calls are TCRdb output, not the study's own analysis. This sample lists roughly 60,000 distinct CDR3 sequences; 9.5% to 12% were detected once. The top ten clones comprise 1.5% to 2% of the sample.

Study-level results and caveats: No identical CDR3 amino acid sequences were found to be shared among expanded clones across subjects, suggesting that TCR-beta repertoires were private in all groups. TCR clonal expansion was highest in HAM/TSP patients and lowest in MS patients, with MS patients falling below even healthy controls.

About this clonotype: Its target antigen remains unknown. One end of the junction is discordant with germline, which a read error may explain.

The material sequenced was PBMCs. The clonotype originates from a man in his 60s in good health.

The CDR3: CSGFSGSQATQYF. The sequenced DNA: TGCAGCGGCTTTAGTGGCTCACAAGCGACCCAGTACTTC. The chain is assembled from TRBV29-1 and TRBJ2-5, with the D gene uncertain. Reading the germline V gene gives CDR1 SQVTM and CDR2 ANQGSEA. Counted from cysteine to phenylalanine, this CDR3 has 13 amino acids. The CDR3 DNA has 39 bases and is translated from base 1.